The TCR beta chain described here comes from a study of blood T cells in healthy people across ages (dated by TCRdb to 2013 to 2016). With respect to the entire study: In model experiments, template switching captured roughly one uniquely barcoded TCR beta cDNA molecule for every two T cells. To track age-related changes in TCR beta repertoire diversity, the study relied on deep sequencing normalized with unique cDNA molecular identifiers. Four age groups were formed from the donors: young (average approximately 16 years), middle-aged (approximately 40), aged (approximately 60) and long-lived (roughly 81). To avoid experimental bias, donors of different ages were distributed randomly across sequencing lanes. Using the same blood draw, the study looked at two additional independent replicas of 1 million unique cDNA reads for two donors, one aged 18 to 30 and the other aged 80 or older. Overall study results and their limits: Estimates of total diversity from one million sequenced T cells were regarded as lower bounds and underestimates. Conclusive comparison of naive and antigen-experienced compartments was prevented by the profiling of bulk unsorted PBMCs. The long-lived group showed more naive CD4+ T cells, fewer expanded clones and increased TCR diversity than the aged group, suggesting age selection. There was a strong correlation between observed TCR beta diversity and the percentage of naive T cells measured by flow cytometry. Donor CMV infection status was unknown, potentially confounding age-related changes in expanded clonotypes. Observed TCR beta diversity per million T cells fell roughly linearly with age, and a significant reduction was already apparent by age around 36.

With respect to this clonotype: Its specific antigen is unknown. Per-nucleotide qualities are absent, and no much larger clonotype sits a single base away.

Library method: 5' RACE. Sequenced using an Illumina HiSeq 2500. A second PCR of about 7 to 12 cycles was run with a J-beta primer mix and a sample-barcoded 5' primer. A unique molecular identifier was introduced onto each TCR beta cDNA molecule by a template-switch 5' adaptor carrying 12 random nucleotides. Each sample yielded at least 2.5 million CDR3-containing paired-end reads. The Mint cDNA synthesis kit, primed by a TRBC-specific oligonucleotide, was used to synthesize first-strand cDNA from all RNA. Following uracil-DNA glycosylase treatment, a first 18-cycle PCR with universal primers M1SS and BC2_uni_R was performed on all cDNA. Per the source publication's procedure: For normalization, 1 million high-quality reads, each with a distinct molecular identifier, were randomly selected from each sample. Instead of being binned into consensus sequences, reads with shared molecular identifiers were discarded. MiTCR, with a Q25 quality threshold and the strictest error-elimination algorithm, was used for CDR3 identification, clonotype clustering and error correction. A nonparametric unseen species model with Euler transformation was used to estimate a lower bound on total TCR beta diversity. TCRdb handled the public reads itself, with Q25 trimming in fastp and clone calling in MiXCR, and kept productive beta chains. Merged by CDR3 protein, the rows form single entries marked with the most common genes and DNA. TCRdb's processing, not the study's, gives the V and J calls here. The sample table lists 600,000 to 800,000 distinct CDR3 sequences, around 20% of them with a count of one. Together, the top ten hold more than 3% of the sample.

The donors were roughly 40 Caucasian individuals from Russia, aged about 6 to 95 years, who were systemically healthy. Each donor gave ten milliliters of peripheral blood, collected into EDTA-treated Vacutainer tubes. Ficoll-Paque density-gradient centrifugation was used to isolate PBMCs, with at least 7 million per sample. Trizol reagent was used to extract total RNA from PBMCs, with at least 6 micrograms per sample. Naive CD45RAhigh/CD27high T cell percentages were measured by flow cytometry on a PBMC aliquot from every donor. CDR1 MGHRA and CDR2 YSYEKL are derived from the germline V gene. There are 15 amino acids in the CDR3, from cysteine to phenylalanine inclusive. Here the CDR3 DNA is all that survives: 45 bases in frame from base 1. Trimming costs V 0 bases and J 6 bases, and their ends lie 11 bases apart.

The chain is encoded by TRBV4-1 joined to TRBJ2-2; TRBD2 might be the D gene, on 5 matching bases. This TCR was sampled from a man between 65 and 80 years old in good health. Sequenced: blood. The CDR3 here reads CASSQDLDWAGELFF. At the DNA level, the sequence is TGCGCCAGCAGCCAAGATCTGGACTGGGCCGGGGAGCTGTTTTTT.